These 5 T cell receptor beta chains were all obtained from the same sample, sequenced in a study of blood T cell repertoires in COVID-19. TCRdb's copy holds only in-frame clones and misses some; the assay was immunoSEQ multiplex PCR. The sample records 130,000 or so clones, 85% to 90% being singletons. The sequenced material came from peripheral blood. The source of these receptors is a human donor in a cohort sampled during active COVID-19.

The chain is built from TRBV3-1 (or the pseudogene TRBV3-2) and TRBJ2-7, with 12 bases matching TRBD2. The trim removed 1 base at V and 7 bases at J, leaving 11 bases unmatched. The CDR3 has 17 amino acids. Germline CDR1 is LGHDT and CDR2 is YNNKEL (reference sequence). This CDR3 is CASSQGHPSGGAFEQYF. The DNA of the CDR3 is TGTGCCAGCAGCCAAGGGCATCCTAGCGGGGGGGCGTTTGAGCAGTACTTC.

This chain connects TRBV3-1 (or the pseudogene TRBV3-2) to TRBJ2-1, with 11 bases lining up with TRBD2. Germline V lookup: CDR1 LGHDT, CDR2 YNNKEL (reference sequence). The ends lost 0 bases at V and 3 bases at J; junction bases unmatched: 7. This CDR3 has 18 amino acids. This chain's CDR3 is CASSQERLAGGDYNEQFF. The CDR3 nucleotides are TGTGCCAGCAGCCAAGAAAGATTAGCGGGGGGGGACTACAATGAGCAGTTCTTC.

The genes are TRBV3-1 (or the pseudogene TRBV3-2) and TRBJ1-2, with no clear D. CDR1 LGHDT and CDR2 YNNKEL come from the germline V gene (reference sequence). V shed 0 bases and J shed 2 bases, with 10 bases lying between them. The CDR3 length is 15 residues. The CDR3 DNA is TGTGCCAGCAGCCAAGATAACAGCCGCAACTATGGCTACACCTTC. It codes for CASSQDNSRNYGYTF.

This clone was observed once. CDR3 DNA: TGTGCCAGTAGTATTTTCAGGGGAAGCTCCTACAATGAGCAGTTCTTC. It is translated as CASSIFRGSSYNEQFF. The chain joins TRBV19 to TRBJ2-1, with a weak D call TRBD1 (6 bases). CDR3 length: 16 residues. V was trimmed by 3 bases and J by 0 bases, leaving 12 bases between them. Germline V lookup: CDR1 LNHDA, CDR2 SQIVND (reference sequence).

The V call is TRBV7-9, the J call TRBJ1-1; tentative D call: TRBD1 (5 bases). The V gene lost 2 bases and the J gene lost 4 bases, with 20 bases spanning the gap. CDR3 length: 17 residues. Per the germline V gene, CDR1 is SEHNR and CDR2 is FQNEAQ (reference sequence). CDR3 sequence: CASSLFPETQGSTEAFF. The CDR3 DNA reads TGTGCCAGCAGCTTATTTCCCGAAACCCAGGGCAGCACTGAAGCTTTCTTT.